This T cell receptor beta chain comes out of a study of CD8+ T cells in alopecia areata. Obtained from alopecia areata patients were lesional scalp punch biopsies along with peripheral blood. Sorting separated CD4+ and CD8+ T cells out of PBMCs. In each case, RNA was isolated and then reverse transcribed into cDNA as the sequencing template. Sequencing used immunoSEQ multiplex PCR; TCRdb keeps in-frame clones, though not all of them. The table lists around 29,000 clones, roughly 80% of them singletons. This clone was seen just once. This CDR3 comprises 14 residues. The V gene's germline CDR1 is GTSNPN and CDR2 SVGIG (reference sequence). Germline trimming cut 5 bases from V and 4 bases from J; bases unmatched to any gene: 8.

The J gene is TRBJ2-3, the V gene TRBV30; 8 bases are a match to TRBD2. The TCR originated in a human donor with alopecia areata. Sequenced material: NKG2D-low CD8+ T cells sorted from blood. Written as DNA, the CDR3 is TGTGCCTGGGATTCGGGGGGGCCGGCAGATACGCAGTATTTT. Its protein product is CAWDSGGPADTQYF.